The rows below give T cell receptor beta chains drawn from one sample of a study of blood T cell repertoires in COVID-19. Assay: immunoSEQ multiplex PCR; the TCRdb copy retains only in-frame clones and omits some. The table has 180,000 or so clones, 80% to 85% seen once. Specimen: peripheral blood. The receptors come from a human donor with acute or convalescent COVID-19. The donor label of this sample is uncertain. The conserved cysteine and the conserved F or W are not part of the CDR3 here. The order of the fields is D gene, V gene, clone size, CDR3 length, J gene, CDR3 protein. The D gene is left open where the match is weak. Clone size is given for some rows only: seen once, a few or many times, or a class if the clone is expanded.

TRBD1	TRBV5-1	NA	16	TRBJ2-3	ASSSGTGTGYSTDTQY
NA	TRBV5-1	NA	12	TRBJ2-5	ASSLEASTETQY
NA	TRBV3-1/TRBV3-2	NA	13	TRBJ1-5	ASSQGRGDNQPQH
TRBD1	TRBV19	NA	15	TRBJ1-5	ASSVTGGESFNQPQH
TRBD1	TRBV27	NA	12	TRBJ2-7	ATRRTGPTYEQY
NA	TRBV7-2	NA	11	TRBJ2-1	ASSLYRDNEQF
TRBD2	TRBV19	NA	14	TRBJ2-1	ASSKGLAGGPNEQF
TRBD1	TRBV5-1	NA	13	TRBJ1-6	ASSPGQGGHSPLH
TRBD2	TRBV6-5	once	11	TRBJ2-5	ASRGAGEETQY
NA	TRBV19	few	14	TRBJ2-2	ASSKAGTLNTGELF
NA	TRBV2	NA	13	TRBJ1-2	ASSGVRTISYGYT
NA	TRBV9	NA	13	TRBJ1-4	ASSVGETTNEKLF
TRBD2	TRBV10-3	few	14	TRBJ2-7	AISEPGLAGTYEQY
NA	TRBV5-1	NA	12	TRBJ1-1	ASSLGRVNTEAF
NA	TRBV2	NA	12	TRBJ1-1	ASSGGMGNTEAF
TRBD1	TRBV19	NA	13	TRBJ2-1	ASSTQGKSYNEQF
NA	TRBV9	NA	10	TRBJ2-3	ASGVGTDTQY
TRBD2	TRBV27	NA	16	TRBJ2-1	ASSSNPPLAGGRNEQF
TRBD1	TRBV6-5	NA	14	TRBJ1-1	ASSYRAGTGGTEAF
TRBD1	TRBV2	NA	13	TRBJ2-1	ASSTGGISYNEQF
TRBD1	TRBV5-8	NA	15	TRBJ1-4	ASSIGQGRSINEKLF
TRBD2	TRBV19	NA	11	TRBJ2-5	ASSEQGGETQY
NA	TRBV15	NA	13	TRBJ1-2	ATSRGSEGYYGYT
TRBD1	TRBV2	NA	14	TRBJ2-4	ASSEGPGRGSYIQY
NA	TRBV1	NA	12	TRBJ1-5	TSSPHKGDQPQH
TRBD1	TRBV5-6	once	12	TRBJ1-6	ASSPGQYNSPLH
TRBD1	TRBV3-1/TRBV3-2	NA	13	TRBJ1-6	ASTTTGQTNSPLH
NA	TRBV27	once	12	TRBJ1-2	ASTSEGTVGGYT
TRBD1	TRBV19	NA	13	TRBJ1-1	ASSIMGQLFTEAF
NA	TRBV7-8	NA	13	TRBJ2-2	ASSLRQGSTGELF
NA	TRBV3-1/TRBV3-2	once	12	TRBJ1-6	ASSQNSDNSPLH
NA	TRBV7-9	NA	16	TRBJ2-2	ASSPSPPRQVETGELF
NA	TRBV6-5	NA	13	TRBJ2-7	ASSYRPPAVDEQY
NA	TRBV19	NA	12	TRBJ1-5	ASSRGGNGQPQH
NA	TRBV6-6	many	12	TRBJ1-1	ASSAPRGDTEAF
TRBD2	TRBV4-2	NA	16	TRBJ2-1	ASSHGLAGGVSRDEQF
NA	TRBV28	NA	12	TRBJ1-3	ASSLTGRGNTIY
NA	TRBV1	NA	12	TRBJ2-1	TSSQDSRFGEQF
NA	TRBV5-1	few	13	TRBJ1-3	ASSPPLSSGNTIY
TRBD1	TRBV2	NA	13	TRBJ2-2	ASSAEGARTGELF
TRBD2	TRBV3-1/TRBV3-2	NA	14	TRBJ2-5	ASSLRTSGGFQTQY
TRBD2	TRBV7-2	NA	13	TRBJ2-2	ASSAPSGYTGELF
TRBD2	TRBV6-1	NA	13	TRBJ2-7	ASSDLPGLAYEQY
TRBD2	TRBV12-5	NA	14	TRBJ2-5	ASGPPLLAGGETQY
NA	TRBV5-4	few	13	TRBJ2-2	ASSFTGSTGGELF
NA	TRBV6-1	NA	9	TRBJ1-2	ASSDIYGYT
NA	TRBV29-1	NA	13	TRBJ2-3	SVEGGPALTDTQY
NA	TRBV7-2	NA	13	TRBJ2-1	ASSLATVVSDEQF
NA	TRBV10-1	NA	10	TRBJ2-2	ASSVSAGELF
NA	TRBV7-6	NA	14	TRBJ1-4	ASSLGAGGTNEKLF
NA	TRBV19	NA	13	TRBJ1-2	ASTPPGVLNYGYT
TRBD2	TRBV11-2	NA	14	TRBJ2-7	ASSDGGGGSSYEQY
TRBD1	TRBV30	NA	13	TRBJ1-5	AWTTGTGGNQPQH
NA	TRBV19	NA	16	TRBJ1-1	ASSILSISPQVNTEAF
NA	TRBV19	few	11	TRBJ1-2	ASTLDSLYGYT
TRBD1	TRBV19	NA	10	TRBJ1-2	ASSTTGDGYT
NA	TRBV19	NA	13	TRBJ1-5	ASSISGAGNQPQH